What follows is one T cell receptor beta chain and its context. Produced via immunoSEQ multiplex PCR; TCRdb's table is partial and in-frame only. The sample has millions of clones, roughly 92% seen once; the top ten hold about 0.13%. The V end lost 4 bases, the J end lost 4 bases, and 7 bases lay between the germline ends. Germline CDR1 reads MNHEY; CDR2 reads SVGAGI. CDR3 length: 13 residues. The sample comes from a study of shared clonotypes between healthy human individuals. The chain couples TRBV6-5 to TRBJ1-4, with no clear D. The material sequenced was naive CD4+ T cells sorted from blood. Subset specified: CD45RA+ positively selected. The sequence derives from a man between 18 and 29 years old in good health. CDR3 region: CASSWSYNEKLFF. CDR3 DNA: TGTGCCAGCAGTTGGAGCTATAATGAAAAACTGTTTTTT.